This entry lists 2 T cell receptor beta chains sequenced from one sample in a study of shared clonotypes between healthy human individuals. The method was immunoSEQ multiplex PCR; TCRdb's version includes in-frame clones alone and lacks a portion of them. The repertoire has around 500,000 clones, 76% of them found once; the top ten carry approximately 13%. Sequencing input: PBMCs. These receptors were collected from a woman aged 40 to 50 in good health. Some clones in this sample may be carry-over from other donors' samples.

This clone has ten or more counts. J is TRBJ2-3 and V is TRBV6-1; 12 nucleotides line up with TRBD2. V was pared by 6 bases and J by 4 bases, with 5 bases of the junction left unmatched. The CDR3 has 15 residues. Germline V gene lookup returns CDR1 MNHNS and CDR2 SASEGT. The CDR3 nucleotides are TGTGCCAGCAGCCCGACTAGCGGGAGTCCAGATACGCAGTATTTT. Amino acids: CASSPTSGSPDTQYF.

The sample holds one count of this clone. This chain connects TRBV11-3 to TRBJ1-4; unclear D gene. CDR3 size: 17 residues. V was pared by 0 bases and J by 3 bases, with 14 bases between. Germline CDR1 SGHNT, CDR2 YENEEA. CDR3 bases: TGTGCCAGCAGCTTAGATTGGCTCACGGCCGCTAATGAAAAACTGTTTTTT. Protein: CASSLDWLTAANEKLFF.